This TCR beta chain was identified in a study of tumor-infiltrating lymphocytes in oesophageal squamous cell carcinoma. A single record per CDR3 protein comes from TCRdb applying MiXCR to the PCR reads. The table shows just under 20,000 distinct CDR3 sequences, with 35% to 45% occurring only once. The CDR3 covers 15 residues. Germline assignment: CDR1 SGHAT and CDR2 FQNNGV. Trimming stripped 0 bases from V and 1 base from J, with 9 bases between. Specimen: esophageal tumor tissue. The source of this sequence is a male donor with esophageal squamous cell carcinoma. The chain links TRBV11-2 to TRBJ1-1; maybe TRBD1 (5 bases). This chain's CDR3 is CASSLDGGGNTEAFF. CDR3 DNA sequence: TGTGCCAGCAGCTTAGATGGGGGGGGGAACACTGAAGCTTTCTTT.